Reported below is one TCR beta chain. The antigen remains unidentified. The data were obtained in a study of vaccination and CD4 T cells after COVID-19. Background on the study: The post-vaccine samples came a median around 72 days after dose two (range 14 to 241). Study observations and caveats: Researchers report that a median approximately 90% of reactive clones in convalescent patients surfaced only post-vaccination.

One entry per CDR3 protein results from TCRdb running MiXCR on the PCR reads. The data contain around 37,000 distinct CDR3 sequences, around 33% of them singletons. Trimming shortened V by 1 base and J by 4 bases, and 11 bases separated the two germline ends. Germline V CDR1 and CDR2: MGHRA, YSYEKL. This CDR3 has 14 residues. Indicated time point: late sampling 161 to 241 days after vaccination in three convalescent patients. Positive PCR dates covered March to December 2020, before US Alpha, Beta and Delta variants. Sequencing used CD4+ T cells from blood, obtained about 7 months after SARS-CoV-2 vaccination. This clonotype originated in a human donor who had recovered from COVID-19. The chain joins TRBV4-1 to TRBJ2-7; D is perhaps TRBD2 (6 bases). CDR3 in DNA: TGCGCCAGCAGCCAAGCGGGGGACGGTTACGAGCAGTACTTC. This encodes CASSQAGDGYEQYF.